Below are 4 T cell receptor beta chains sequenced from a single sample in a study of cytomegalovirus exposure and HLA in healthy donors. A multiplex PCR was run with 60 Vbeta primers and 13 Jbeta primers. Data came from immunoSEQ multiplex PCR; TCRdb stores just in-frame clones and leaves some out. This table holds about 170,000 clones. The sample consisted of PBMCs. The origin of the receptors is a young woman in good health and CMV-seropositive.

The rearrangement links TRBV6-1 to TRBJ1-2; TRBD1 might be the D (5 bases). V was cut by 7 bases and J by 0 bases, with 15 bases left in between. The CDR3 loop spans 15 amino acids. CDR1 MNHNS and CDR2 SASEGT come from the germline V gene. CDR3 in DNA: TGTGCCAGCACCGAACGGGGGTCAGCTAACTATGGCTACACCTTC. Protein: CASTERGSANYGYTF.

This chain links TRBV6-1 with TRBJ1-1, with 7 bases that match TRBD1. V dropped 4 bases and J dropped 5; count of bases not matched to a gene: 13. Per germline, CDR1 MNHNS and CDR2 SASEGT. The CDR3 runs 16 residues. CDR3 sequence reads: CASSGEGAGRRTEAFF. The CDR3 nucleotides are TGTGCCAGCAGTGGAGAGGGGGCAGGGCGACGAACTGAAGCTTTCTTT.

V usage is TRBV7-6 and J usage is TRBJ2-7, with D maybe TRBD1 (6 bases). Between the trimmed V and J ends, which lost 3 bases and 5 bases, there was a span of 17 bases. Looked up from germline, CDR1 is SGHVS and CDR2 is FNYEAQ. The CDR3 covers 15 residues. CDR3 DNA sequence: TGTGCCAGCAGCTTCGATCTTCTGGGGGCTAACGAGCAGTACTTC. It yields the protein CASSFDLLGANEQYF. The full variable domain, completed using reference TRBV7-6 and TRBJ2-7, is GAGVSQSPRYKVTKRGQDVALRCDPISGHVSLYWYRQALGQGPEFLTYFNYEAQQDKSGLPNDRFSAERPEGSISTLTIQRTEQRDSAMYRCASSFDLLGANEQYFGPGTRLTVT.

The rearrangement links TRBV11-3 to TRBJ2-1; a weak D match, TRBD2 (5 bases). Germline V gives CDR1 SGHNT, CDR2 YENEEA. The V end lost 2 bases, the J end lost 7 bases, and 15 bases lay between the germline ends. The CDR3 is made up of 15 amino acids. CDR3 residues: CASSLPGWYDNEQFF. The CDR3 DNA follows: TGTGCCAGCAGCTTACCGGGGTGGTACGATAATGAGCAGTTCTTC.